This T cell receptor beta chain came from a study of blood T cell repertoires in COVID-19. The overall study: The samples span acute and convalescent COVID-19 from the United States, Italy and Spain.

Per the original data handling: Researchers report that nucleated cell counts were estimated from reference gene primer amplification. Profiling relied on immunoSEQ multiplex PCR, and the TCRdb table lists in-frame clones only, not all of them. V and J calls and clone size are copied from that table; D and trimming were computed from the DNA. The sample consists of about 61,000 clones, around 89% of them appearing once. Germline CDR1 reads LNHDA; CDR2 reads SQIVND (reference sequence). The CDR3 runs to 18 residues. The junction had 12 bases not matched to a gene; V was cut back by 5 bases and J by 4 bases.

The sequenced sample was peripheral blood. This receptor was obtained from a human donor in a cohort sampled during active COVID-19. V is TRBV19 and J is TRBJ1-5; TRBD1 aligns across 12 bases. Written as DNA, the CDR3 is TGTGCCAGTAGTTTACTCGGGACAGGGGGCTTCGTGAATCAGCCCCAGCATTTT. Amino acid sequence: CASSLLGTGGFVNQPQHF.